Here is one T cell receptor beta chain with its context. Via MiXCR, TCRdb re-called the PCR reads, giving one row per CDR3 protein. Of 15,000 to 19,000 distinct CDR3 sequences detected, around half appear once; the ten largest clones hold roughly 34%. The germline CDR1 and CDR2 sequences are MNHNS and SASEGT. The CDR3 consists of 14 residues. J was trimmed by 8 bases and V by 3 bases; bases with no gene match: 7. The sample originates from a study of tumor-infiltrating lymphocytes in oesophageal squamous cell carcinoma. Source material: esophageal tumor tissue. The TCR comes from a female donor with esophageal squamous cell carcinoma. The chain combines TRBV6-1 with TRBJ2-1, with 7 bases lining up with TRBD1. CDR3 DNA sequence: TGTGCCAGCAGTGACTTTAACAGGGGTTATGAGCAGTTCTTC. This codes for CASSDFNRGYEQFF.